This T cell receptor (beta chain) originates from a study of T cells in Graves' hyperthyroidism and ophthalmopathy. Germline V CDR1 and CDR2: MNHEY, SVGAGI. The CDR3 has 13 amino acids. Trimming took off 2 bases at V and 3 bases at J, with 4 bases between the two ends. This clonotype was counted at least ten times. Its matching antigen is unknown. Study results and caveats: Most clonotypes that expanded in the thyroid above 0.001 also showed up in blood.

Amplified regions were TCR beta CDR3 sequences from RNA transcripts. First-round RT-PCR with HTBI primers amplified the TCR CDR3 region. Each CDR3 protein is one row after TCRdb ran MiXCR on the multiplex PCR reads. The sample lists roughly 170,000 distinct CDR3 sequences; about 15% were seen once. When ophthalmopathy did not progress within 18 months, Graves' hyperthyroidism was considered stable. Used for diagnoses were clinical symptoms, serum thyroxine and TRAb, thyroid ultrasound and orbital computed tomography. The PBMCs were taken from less than 11 ml of fresh peripheral blood. The source of this sequence is a woman aged 45 to 65 with Graves' hyperthyroidism. The specimen was blood. The rearrangement links TRBV6-5 to TRBJ1-4; D not resolved. CDR3 bases: TGTGCCAGCAGTTACGAAGCTAATGAAAAACTGTTTTTT. Protein sequence: CASSYEANEKLFF.